Below are 20 T cell receptor beta chains sequenced from a single sample in a study of human T cells and chemical hapten exposure. Time point defined: patch test 1, 2 weeks after DPC sensitization. Treatment noted: therapeutic diphenylcyclopropenone sensitization with weekly scalp DPC. TCRdb ran MiXCR on the RACE reads and lists one entry per CDR3 protein. The sample includes about 71,000 distinct CDR3 sequences, 9.8% of them seen just once. The material sequenced was whole blood, taken in connection with sensitization to the hapten diphenylcyclopropenone (DPC). The receptors shown here come from a woman aged 40-49 years with alopecia areata. Some clones in this sample may be carry-over from other donors' samples.

This clonotype came up a few times. The chain's CDR3 is CASSPPEQETQYF. CDR3 sequence (DNA): TGTGCCAGCAGCCCCCCAGAACAAGAGACCCAGTACTTC. The V call is TRBV7-2, the J call TRBJ2-5; D remains unclear. Trimming removed 5 bases from V and 2 bases from J, with 9 bases in between. This CDR3 region has 13 residues. Germline V lookup: CDR1 SGHTA, CDR2 FQGNSA.

This clonotype was observed a few times. The chain joins TRBV10-2 to TRBJ2-2; 12 bases match TRBD2. The CDR3 is 18 residues long. In germline, CDR1 is WSHSY, CDR2 SAAADI. V gave up 0 bases and J gave up 4 bases; unmatched junction bases: 6. The CDR3 DNA reads as TGCGCCAGCAGTGAGTCGTACGGGGGACTAGCGGGCACCGGGGAGCTGTTTTTT. Amino acids: CASSESYGGLAGTGELFF.

This clonotype came up many times. The J gene is TRBJ2-1, the V gene TRBV7-2; D remains unclear. The ends were cut back, 5 bases at V and 6 bases at J, with 14 bases in the middle. This CDR3 comprises 14 residues. CDR1 SGHTA and CDR2 FQGNSA come from the germline V gene. In DNA form, the CDR3 reads TGTGCCAGCAGCCAGTCCAGCAGCCGCAATGAGCAGTTCTTC. Residues: CASSQSSSRNEQFF.

The V and J genes are TRBV7-9 and TRBJ1-5; D remains ambiguous. The CDR3 is made up of 17 amino acids. Trimming took 1 base from V and 0 from J, leaving 13 bases between them. The germline gives CDR1 SEHNR, CDR2 FQNEAQ (reference sequence). The CDR3 nucleotides read TGTGCCAGCAGCTTAGGTACCTCGGACTATAGCAATCAGCCCCAGCATTTT. This sequence encodes CASSLGTSDYSNQPQHF.

This clonotype was picked up many times. V is TRBV7-9 and J is TRBJ2-3; 7 nucleotides match TRBD2. The germline CDR1 and CDR2 sequences are SEHNR and FQNEAQ (reference sequence). V lost 3 bases to trimming and J lost 5 bases; unmatched junction nucleotides: 8. There are 15 residues in the CDR3. This CDR3 reads CASSFGAGRQDTQYF. In DNA, the CDR3 is TGTGCCAGCAGCTTTGGAGCGGGGCGGCAAGATACGCAGTATTTT.

This clonotype was recorded at least ten times. The chain links TRBV29-1 to TRBJ2-5, with D tentatively TRBD2 (6 bases). This CDR3 is built from 13 residues. Germline assignment: CDR1 SQVTM and CDR2 ANQGSEA. The germline V and J ends were trimmed by 8 bases and 0 bases, with 13 bases remaining between them. Here the CDR3 reads CSFPGGNQETQYF. CDR3 DNA: TGCAGCTTTCCTGGGGGGAACCAAGAGACCCAGTACTTC.

This clonotype appeared many times. In nucleotides, the CDR3 is TGCAGTGCTAGAGATCAGTACGAGCAGTACTTC. Amino acid sequence: CSARDQYEQYF. The chain joins TRBV20-1 to TRBJ2-7; D gene uncertain. Germline CDR1 reads DFQATT; CDR2 reads SNEGSKA (reference sequence). This CDR3 has 11 residues. V was trimmed by 0 bases and J by 4 bases, leaving 4 bases between them.

This clonotype has only a few counts. The rearrangement links TRBV20-1 to TRBJ2-1; the match to TRBD2 covers 12 bases. CDR1 is DFQATT, CDR2 SNEGSKA, per germline (reference sequence). The CDR3 totals 17 residues. V lost 4 bases, J lost 0 bases, and 7 bases stayed unmatched. Here the CDR3 DNA reads TGCAGTGCTACCACTAGCGGGGGGAGAAGCTCCTACAATGAGCAGTTCTTC. Translating it yields CSATTSGGRSSYNEQFF.

This clonotype appeared many times. The chain couples TRBV6-2 or TRBV6-3 to TRBJ1-2; 7 nucleotides agree with TRBD1. Germline V gives CDR1 MNHEY, CDR2 SVGEGT. V trimming: 6 bases; J trimming: 6 bases; junction bases outside the gene matches: 10. The length of the CDR3 is 14 residues. Here the CDR3 reads CASRIGGARHGYTF. As DNA, the CDR3 is TGTGCCAGCAGGATAGGGGGCGCGAGGCATGGCTACACCTTC.

This clonotype was observed many times. The chain has TRBV12-3 or TRBV12-4 and TRBJ1-4; no clear D. V gave up 6 bases and J gave up 8 bases, with 10 bases separating them. The CDR3 contains 12 residues. In DNA form, the CDR3 reads TGTGCCAGCAGCCTCCAAGGGGAAAAACTGTTTTTT. Amino acids: CASSLQGEKLFF.

At least ten counts were recorded for this clonotype. This chain connects TRBV6-2 or TRBV6-3 to TRBJ1-2; D is unclear. CDR1 is MNHEY and CDR2 is SVGEGT in the germline V gene. The CDR3 length is 15 residues. V was trimmed by 5 bases and J by 8 bases, leaving 21 bases between them. The chain's CDR3 is CASSRTGSRYEGYTF. The CDR3 DNA sequence: TGTGCCAGCAGTCGAACCGGGTCCCGCTACGAGGGCTACACCTTC.

The rearrangement links TRBV5-4 to TRBJ2-2; TRBD1 aligns across 10 bases. The CDR3 runs to 15 residues. J lost 7 bases, V lost 4 bases, and 7 bases had no gene match. Germline loops: CDR1 SGHNT, CDR2 YYREEE (reference sequence). CDR3: CASSVGQGYGGELFF. CDR3 DNA: TGTGCCAGCAGCGTGGGACAGGGGTACGGCGGGGAGCTGTTTTTT.

The chain employs TRBV20-1 and TRBJ1-4, with 7 bases that match TRBD1. Germline CDR1 reads DFQATT; CDR2 reads SNEGSKA (reference sequence). V was pared by 0 bases and J by 7 bases, with 11 bases of the junction left unmatched. The CDR3 totals 16 residues. The CDR3 DNA reads as TGCAGTGCTAGAGATATCAGGGGGGCGGTCACTGAAAAACTGTTTTTT. Translated, it gives CSARDIRGAVTEKLFF.

Ten or more counts support this clonotype. V and J are TRBV29-1 and TRBJ1-3; D gene unclear. Trimming took off 7 bases at V and 0 bases at J, with 16 bases between the two ends. This CDR3 region has 15 residues. Germline CDR1 and CDR2: SQVTM and ANQGSEA. CDR3 coding DNA: TGCAGCGCCCTCGTCGATAGGGCCTCTGGAAACACCATATATTTT. Translated, it gives CSALVDRASGNTIYF.

Many counts were recorded for this clonotype. The chain joins TRBV7-3 to TRBJ2-3; the match to TRBD1 covers 9 bases. The J segment lost 5 bases and the V segment lost 4 bases, leaving 7 bases of the junction unmatched. The CDR3 has 15 amino acids. The germline V gene has CDR1 SGHTA and CDR2 FQGTGA. Here the CDR3 DNA reads TGTGCCAGCAGCTCCTCGACAGGGGGTGGAGATACGCAGTATTTT. It yields the protein CASSSSTGGGDTQYF. The entire variable domain, with the rest obtained from reference TRBV7-3 and TRBJ2-3, is as follows: GAGVSQTPSNKVTEKGKYVELRCDPISGHTALYWYRQSLGQGPEFLIYFQGTGAADDSGLPNDRFFAVRPEGSVSTLKIQRTERGDSAVYLCASSSSTGGGDTQYFGPGTRLTVL.

The chain uses TRBV4-3 and TRBJ2-3, with 8 positions matching TRBD2. The trim removed 0 bases at V and 1 base at J, leaving 3 bases unmatched. CDR1 is LGHNA, CDR2 YSLEER, per germline. The CDR3 loop spans 16 amino acids. CDR3 bases: TGCGCCAGCAGCCAAGACCTTAGCGGGGGCACAGATACGCAGTATTTT. It translates to CASSQDLSGGTDTQYF.

At least ten counts were recorded for this clonotype. V usage is TRBV3-2 and J usage is TRBJ1-1; TRBD1 is the table's D call and was not checked against the DNA. TRBV3-2 is a recognized pseudogene. CDR3 length: 16 amino acids. CDR3 bases: TGTGCCAGCAGCCTCACGGGCAGGGTTTTGAACACTGAAGCTTTCTTT. Translated: CASSLTGRVLNTEAFF.

This clonotype was detected ten times or more. This chain uses TRBV7-2 with TRBJ2-1; D is ambiguous. The germline V gene has CDR1 SGHTA and CDR2 FQGNSA. The V and J ends lost 6 bases and 1 base respectively, with 7 bases between them. The CDR3 loop spans 13 amino acids. The CDR3 loop reads CASRPSSYNEQFF. The CDR3 DNA reads TGTGCCAGCAGACCCTCTTCCTACAATGAGCAGTTCTTC.

This clonotype has more than one count but fewer than ten. The chain couples TRBV12-3 or TRBV12-4 to TRBJ1-5; the D is unclear. V lost 5 bases and J 4 bases, leaving 6 bases between the germline ends. The CDR3 consists of 12 residues. This CDR3 is CASSKGNQPQHF. DNA for the CDR3: TGTGCCAGCAGTAAAGGTAATCAGCCCCAGCATTTT.

This clonotype was found many times. The chain uses TRBV29-1 and TRBJ1-1, with D uncertain. The CDR3 is made up of 14 amino acids. Germline values: CDR1 SQVTM, CDR2 ANQGSEA. Between the trimmed V and J ends, which lost 4 bases and 4 bases, there was a span of 16 bases. The CDR3 loop is CSVALRLVFTEAFF. CDR3 DNA sequence: TGCAGCGTTGCTTTAAGGTTGGTGTTCACTGAAGCTTTCTTT.